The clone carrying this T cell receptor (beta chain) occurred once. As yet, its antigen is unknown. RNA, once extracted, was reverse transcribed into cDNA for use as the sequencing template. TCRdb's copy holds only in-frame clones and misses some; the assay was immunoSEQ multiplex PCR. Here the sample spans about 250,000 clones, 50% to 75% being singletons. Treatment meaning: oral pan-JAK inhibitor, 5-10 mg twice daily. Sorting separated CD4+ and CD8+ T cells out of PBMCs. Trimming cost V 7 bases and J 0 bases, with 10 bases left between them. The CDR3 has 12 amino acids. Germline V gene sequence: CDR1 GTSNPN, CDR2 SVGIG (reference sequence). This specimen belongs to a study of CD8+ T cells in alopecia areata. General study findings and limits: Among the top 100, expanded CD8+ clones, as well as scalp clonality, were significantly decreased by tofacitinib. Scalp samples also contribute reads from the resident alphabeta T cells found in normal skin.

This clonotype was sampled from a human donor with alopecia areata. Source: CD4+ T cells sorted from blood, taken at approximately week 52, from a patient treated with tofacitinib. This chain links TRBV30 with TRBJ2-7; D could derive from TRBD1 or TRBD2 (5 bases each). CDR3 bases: TGTGCCTTCGGGGACCTCTCCTACGAGCAGTACTTC. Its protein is CAFGDLSYEQYF.